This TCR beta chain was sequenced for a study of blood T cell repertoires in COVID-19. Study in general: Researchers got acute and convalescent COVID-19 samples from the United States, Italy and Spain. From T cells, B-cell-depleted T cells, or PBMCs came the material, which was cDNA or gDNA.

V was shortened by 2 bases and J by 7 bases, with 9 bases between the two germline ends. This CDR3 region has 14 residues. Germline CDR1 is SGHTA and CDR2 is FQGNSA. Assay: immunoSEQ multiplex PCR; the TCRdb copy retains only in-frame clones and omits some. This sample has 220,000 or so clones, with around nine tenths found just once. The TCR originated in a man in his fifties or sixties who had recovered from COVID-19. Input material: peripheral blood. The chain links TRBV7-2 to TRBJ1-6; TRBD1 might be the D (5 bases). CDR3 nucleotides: TGTGCCAGCAGCTTAAGGGGCGGCAATTCACCCCTCCACTTT. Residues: CASSLRGGNSPLHF.